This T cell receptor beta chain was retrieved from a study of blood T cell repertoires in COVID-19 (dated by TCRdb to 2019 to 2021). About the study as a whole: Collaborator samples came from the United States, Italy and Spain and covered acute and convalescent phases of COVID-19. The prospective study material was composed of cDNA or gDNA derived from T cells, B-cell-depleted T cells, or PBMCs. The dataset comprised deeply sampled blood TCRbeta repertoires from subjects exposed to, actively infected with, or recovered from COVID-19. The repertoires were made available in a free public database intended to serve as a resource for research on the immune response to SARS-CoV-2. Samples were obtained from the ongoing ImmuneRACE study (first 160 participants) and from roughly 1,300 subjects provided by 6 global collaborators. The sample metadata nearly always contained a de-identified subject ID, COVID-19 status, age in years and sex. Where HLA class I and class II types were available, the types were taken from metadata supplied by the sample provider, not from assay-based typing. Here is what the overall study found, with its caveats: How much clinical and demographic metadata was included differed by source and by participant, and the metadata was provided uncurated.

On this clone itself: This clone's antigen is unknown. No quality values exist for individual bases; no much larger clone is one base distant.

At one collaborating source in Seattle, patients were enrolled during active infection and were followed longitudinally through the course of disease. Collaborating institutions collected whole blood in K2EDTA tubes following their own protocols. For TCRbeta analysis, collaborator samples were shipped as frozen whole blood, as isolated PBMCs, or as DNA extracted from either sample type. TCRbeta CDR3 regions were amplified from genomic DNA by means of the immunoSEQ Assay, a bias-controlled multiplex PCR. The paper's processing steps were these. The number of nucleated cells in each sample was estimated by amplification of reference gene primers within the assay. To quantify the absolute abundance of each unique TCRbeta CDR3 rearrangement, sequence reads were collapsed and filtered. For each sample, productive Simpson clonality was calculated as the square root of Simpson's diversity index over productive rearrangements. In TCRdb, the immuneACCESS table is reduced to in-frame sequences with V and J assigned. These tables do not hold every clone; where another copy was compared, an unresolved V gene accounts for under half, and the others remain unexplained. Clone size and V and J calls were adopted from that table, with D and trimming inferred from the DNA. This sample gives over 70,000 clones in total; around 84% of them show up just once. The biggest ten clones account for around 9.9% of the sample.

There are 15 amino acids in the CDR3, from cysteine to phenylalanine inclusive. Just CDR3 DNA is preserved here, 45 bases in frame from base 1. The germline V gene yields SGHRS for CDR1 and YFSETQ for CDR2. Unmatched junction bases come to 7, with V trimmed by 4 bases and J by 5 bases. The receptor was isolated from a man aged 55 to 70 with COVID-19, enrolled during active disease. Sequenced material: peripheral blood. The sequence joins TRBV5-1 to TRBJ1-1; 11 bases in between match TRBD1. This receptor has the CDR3 CASSPGQGALTEAFF. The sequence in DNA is TGCGCCAGCAGCCCCGGACAGGGGGCGCTGACTGAAGCTTTCTTT.